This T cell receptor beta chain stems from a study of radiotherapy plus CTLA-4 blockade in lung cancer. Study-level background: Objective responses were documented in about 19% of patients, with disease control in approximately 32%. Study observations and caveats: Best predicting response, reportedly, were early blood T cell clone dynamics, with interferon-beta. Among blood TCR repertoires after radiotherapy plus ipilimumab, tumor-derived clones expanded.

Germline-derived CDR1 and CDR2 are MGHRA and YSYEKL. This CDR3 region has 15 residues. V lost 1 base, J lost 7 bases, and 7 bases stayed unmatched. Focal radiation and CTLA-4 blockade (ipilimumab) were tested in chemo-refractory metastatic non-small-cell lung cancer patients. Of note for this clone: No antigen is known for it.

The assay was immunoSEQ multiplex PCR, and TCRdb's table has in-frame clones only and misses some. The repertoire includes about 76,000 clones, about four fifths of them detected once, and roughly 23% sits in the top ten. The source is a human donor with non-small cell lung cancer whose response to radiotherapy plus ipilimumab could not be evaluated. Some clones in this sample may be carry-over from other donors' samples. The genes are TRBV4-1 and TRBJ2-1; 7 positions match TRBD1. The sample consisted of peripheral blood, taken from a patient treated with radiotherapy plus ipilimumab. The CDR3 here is CASSQGGGQVNEQFF. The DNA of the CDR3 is TGCGCCAGCAGCCAAGGAGGAGGACAGGTAAATGAGCAGTTCTTC.